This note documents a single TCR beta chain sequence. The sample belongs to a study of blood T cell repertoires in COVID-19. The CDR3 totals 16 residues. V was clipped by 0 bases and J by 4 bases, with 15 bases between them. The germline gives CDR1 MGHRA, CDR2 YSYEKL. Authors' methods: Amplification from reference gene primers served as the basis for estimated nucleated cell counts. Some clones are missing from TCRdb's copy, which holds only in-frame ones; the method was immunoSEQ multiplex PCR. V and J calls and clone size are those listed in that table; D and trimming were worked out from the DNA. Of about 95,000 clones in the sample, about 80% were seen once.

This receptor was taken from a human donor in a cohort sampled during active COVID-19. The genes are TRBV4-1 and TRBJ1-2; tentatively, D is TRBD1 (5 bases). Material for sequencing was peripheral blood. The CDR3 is CASSQDLGVGGYGYTF. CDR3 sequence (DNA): TGCGCCAGCAGCCAAGATTTAGGGGTTGGTGGCTATGGCTACACCTTC.